Sequencing of this T cell receptor (beta chain) was carried out in a study of read filtering for tumor transcriptome and immune sequencing. This clonotype was picked up many times. Germline CDR1 reads MNHEY; CDR2 reads SMNVEV (reference sequence). V shed 6 bases, J shed 0 bases, and the junction held 9 bases outside the gene matches. The CDR3 loop spans 18 amino acids. From around 0.4 ug of RNA, a library with molecular barcoded alpha/delta and beta/gamma adaptors was made. One entry per CDR3 protein, called by TCRdb with MiXCR from the reads. The sample has about 130,000 distinct CDR3 sequences; 13% are singletons.

Sequencing was performed on a population of CD138-negative cells sorted from bone marrow. This clonotype originated in a donor at least 40 years old with multiple myeloma. The rearrangement joins TRBV27 to TRBJ2-2; 11 bases fit TRBD2. The CDR3 loop reads CASSLGLAGGPNTGELFF. CDR3 DNA sequence: TGTGCCAGCAGCTTGGGGTTAGCGGGAGGGCCGAACACCGGGGAGCTGTTTTTT.